This T cell receptor beta chain is drawn from a study of blood T cells in healthy people across ages. It was with a sample-barcoded 5' primer and a J-beta primer mix that a second PCR of about 7 to 12 cycles was run. TCRdb called the 5' RACE reads again in MiXCR, with one record for every CDR3 protein. This table has about 1.4 million distinct CDR3 sequences, approximately 60% appearing once. This clonotype came up a few times. The germline gives CDR1 LNHNV, CDR2 YYDKDF (reference sequence). V lost 4 bases and J lost 3, with 15 bases in between. The CDR3 is 16 amino acids. The rearrangement joins TRBV15 to TRBJ2-2; D is unresolved. This receptor was identified in a man younger than 30 in good health. Sequencing input: blood. CDR3 sequence: CATSTGASGDTGELFF. CDR3 in DNA: TGTGCCACCAGCACCGGAGCTTCTGGGGACACCGGGGAGCTGTTTTTT.